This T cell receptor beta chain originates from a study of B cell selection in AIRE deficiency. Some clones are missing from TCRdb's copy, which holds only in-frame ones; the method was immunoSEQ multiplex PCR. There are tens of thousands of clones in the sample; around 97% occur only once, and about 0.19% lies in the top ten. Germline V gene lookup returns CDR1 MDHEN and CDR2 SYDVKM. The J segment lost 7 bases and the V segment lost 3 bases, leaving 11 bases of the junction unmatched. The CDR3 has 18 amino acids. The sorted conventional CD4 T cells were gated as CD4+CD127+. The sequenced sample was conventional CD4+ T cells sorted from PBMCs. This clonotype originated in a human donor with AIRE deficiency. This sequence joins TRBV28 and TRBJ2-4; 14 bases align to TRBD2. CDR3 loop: CASSLIGLAGGMRNIQYF. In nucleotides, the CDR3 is TGTGCCAGCAGTTTGATTGGACTAGCGGGAGGAATGAGGAACATTCAGTACTTC.